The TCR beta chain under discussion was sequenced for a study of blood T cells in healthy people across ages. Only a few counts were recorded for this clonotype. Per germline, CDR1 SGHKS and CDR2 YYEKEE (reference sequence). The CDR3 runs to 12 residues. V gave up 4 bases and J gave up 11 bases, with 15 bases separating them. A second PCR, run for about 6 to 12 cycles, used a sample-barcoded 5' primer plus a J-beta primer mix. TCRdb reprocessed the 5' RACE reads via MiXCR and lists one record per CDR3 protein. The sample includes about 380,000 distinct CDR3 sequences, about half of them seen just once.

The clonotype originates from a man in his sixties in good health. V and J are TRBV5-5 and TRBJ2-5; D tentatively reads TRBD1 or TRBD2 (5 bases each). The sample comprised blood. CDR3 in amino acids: CASSLGEIEQYF. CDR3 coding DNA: TGTGCCAGCAGCCTGGGGGAGATAGAGCAGTACTTC.